This T cell receptor beta chain was sequenced for a study of human T cells and chemical hapten exposure. This clonotype was detected only a few times. Antigen: not known. This CDR3 spans 13 amino acids. Trimming pared 6 bases from V and 1 base from J, leaving 9 bases between. The germline CDR1 and CDR2 sequences are LNHDA and SQIVND (reference sequence). TCRdb ran MiXCR on the RACE reads and lists one entry per CDR3 protein. The table records 95,000 or so distinct CDR3 sequences, 11% of them present only once. The study, taken as a whole, reports: Expanded TCR counts at PT1 went up together with patch test score, a positive correlation.

As to time point: patch test 2, 6 weeks after DPC sensitization. Treatment specified: therapeutic diphenylcyclopropenone sensitization with weekly scalp DPC. The sequence came from a woman between 40 and 55 years old with alopecia areata. Some clones in this sample may be carry-over from other donors' samples. The specimen comprised whole blood, sampled in connection with sensitization to the hapten diphenylcyclopropenone (DPC). This sequence joins TRBV19 and TRBJ1-1; D not resolved. For the CDR3, the DNA is TGTGCCAGTAGGACCGACTGGAACACTGAAGCTTTCTTT. Amino acids: CASRTDWNTEAFF.